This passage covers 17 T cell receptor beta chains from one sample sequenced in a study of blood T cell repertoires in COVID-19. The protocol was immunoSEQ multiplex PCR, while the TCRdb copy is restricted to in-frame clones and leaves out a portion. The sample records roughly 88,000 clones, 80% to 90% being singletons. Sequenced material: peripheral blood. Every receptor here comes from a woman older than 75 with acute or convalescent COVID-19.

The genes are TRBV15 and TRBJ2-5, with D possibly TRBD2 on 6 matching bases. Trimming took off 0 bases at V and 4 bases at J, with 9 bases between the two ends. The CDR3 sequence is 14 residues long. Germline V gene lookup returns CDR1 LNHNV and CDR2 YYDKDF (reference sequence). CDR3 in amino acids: CATSRDLATETQYF. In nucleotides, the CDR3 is TGTGCCACCAGCAGAGATCTAGCGACAGAGACCCAGTACTTC. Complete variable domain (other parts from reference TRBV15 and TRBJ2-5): DAMVIQNPRYQVTQFGKPVTLSCSQTLNHNVMYWYQQKSSQAPKLLFHYYDKDFNNEADTPDNFQSRRPNTSFCFLDIRSPGLGDTAMYLCATSRDLATETQYFGPGTRLLVL.

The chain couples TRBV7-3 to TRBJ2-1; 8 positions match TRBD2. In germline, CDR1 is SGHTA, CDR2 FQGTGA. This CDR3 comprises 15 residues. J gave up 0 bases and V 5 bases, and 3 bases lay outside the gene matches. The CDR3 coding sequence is TGTGCCAGCAGCACGAGCGGGGGCTCCTACAATGAGCAGTTCTTC. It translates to CASSTSGGSYNEQFF.

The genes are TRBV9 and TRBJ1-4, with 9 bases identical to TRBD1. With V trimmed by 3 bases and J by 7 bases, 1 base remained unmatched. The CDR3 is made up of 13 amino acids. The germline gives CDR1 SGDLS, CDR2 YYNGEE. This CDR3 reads CASSAGQGEKLFF. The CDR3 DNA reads TGTGCCAGCAGCGCGGGACAGGGTGAAAAACTGTTTTTT.

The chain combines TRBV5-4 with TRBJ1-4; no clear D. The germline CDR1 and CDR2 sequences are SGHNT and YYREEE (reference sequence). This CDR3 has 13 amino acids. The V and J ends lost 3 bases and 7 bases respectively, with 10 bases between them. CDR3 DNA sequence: TGTGCCAGCAGCTCTAACCGGGGTGAAAAACTGTTTTTT. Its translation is CASSSNRGEKLFF.

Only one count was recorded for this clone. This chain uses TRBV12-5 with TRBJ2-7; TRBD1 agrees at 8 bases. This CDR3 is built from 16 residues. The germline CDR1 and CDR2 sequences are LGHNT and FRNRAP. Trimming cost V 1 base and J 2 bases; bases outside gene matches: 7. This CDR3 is CASGLAAGTGTYEQYF. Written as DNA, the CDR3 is TGTGCTAGTGGTTTGGCCGCCGGGACAGGAACCTACGAGCAGTACTTC.

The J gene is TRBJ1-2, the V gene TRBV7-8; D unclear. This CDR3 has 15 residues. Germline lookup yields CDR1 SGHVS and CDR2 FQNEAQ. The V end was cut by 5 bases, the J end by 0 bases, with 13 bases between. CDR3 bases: TGTGCCAGCAGCCCGTTTGGTCAGGCTAACTATGGCTACACCTTC. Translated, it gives CASSPFGQANYGYTF.

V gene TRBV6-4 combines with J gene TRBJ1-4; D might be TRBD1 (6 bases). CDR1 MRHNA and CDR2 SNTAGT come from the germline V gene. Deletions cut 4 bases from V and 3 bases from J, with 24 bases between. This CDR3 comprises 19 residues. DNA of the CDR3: TGTGCCAGCAGTGGTCAAAACAGGGTGTGGGGCAAAGCTAATGAAAAACTGTTTTTT. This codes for CASSGQNRVWGKANEKLFF.

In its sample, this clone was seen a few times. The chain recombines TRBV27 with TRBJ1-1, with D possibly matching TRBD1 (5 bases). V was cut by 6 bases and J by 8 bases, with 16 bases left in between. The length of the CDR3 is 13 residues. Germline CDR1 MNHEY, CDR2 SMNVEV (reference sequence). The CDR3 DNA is TGTGCCAGCAGCCCAAGGACACCCGCGGAAGCTTTCTTT. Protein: CASSPRTPAEAFF.

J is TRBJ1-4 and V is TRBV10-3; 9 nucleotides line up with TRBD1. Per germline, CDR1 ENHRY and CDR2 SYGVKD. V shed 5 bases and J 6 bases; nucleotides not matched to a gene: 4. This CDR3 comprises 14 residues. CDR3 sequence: CAISRQGGDEKLFF. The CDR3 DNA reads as TGTGCCATCAGTCGACAGGGGGGCGATGAAAAACTGTTTTTT.

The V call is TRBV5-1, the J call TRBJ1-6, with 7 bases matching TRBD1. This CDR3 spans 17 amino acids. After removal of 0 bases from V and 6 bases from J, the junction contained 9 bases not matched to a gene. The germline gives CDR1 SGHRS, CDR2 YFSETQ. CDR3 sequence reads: CASSLAGGQEPNSPLHF. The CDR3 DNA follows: TGCGCCAGCAGCTTGGCGGGTGGACAGGAGCCTAATTCACCCCTCCACTTT.

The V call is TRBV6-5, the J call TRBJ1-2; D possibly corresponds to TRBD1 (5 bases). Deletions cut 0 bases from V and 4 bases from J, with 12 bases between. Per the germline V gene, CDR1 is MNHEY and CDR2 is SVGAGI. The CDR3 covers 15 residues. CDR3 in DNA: TGTGCCAGCAGTTACTCTCAGGGTGGGGCCTATGGCTACACCTTC. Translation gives CASSYSQGGAYGYTF.

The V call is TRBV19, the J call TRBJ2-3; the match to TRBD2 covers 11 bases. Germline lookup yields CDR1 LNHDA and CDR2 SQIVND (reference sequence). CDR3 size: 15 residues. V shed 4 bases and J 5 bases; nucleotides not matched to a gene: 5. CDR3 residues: CASSTRLAGKDTQYF. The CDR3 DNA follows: TGTGCCAGTAGTACAAGACTAGCGGGGAAAGATACGCAGTATTTT. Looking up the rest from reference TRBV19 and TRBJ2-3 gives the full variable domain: DGGITQSPKYLFRKEGQNVTLSCEQNLNHDAMYWYRQDPGQGLRLIYYSQIVNDFQKGDIAEGYSVSREKKESFPLTVTSAQKNPTAFYLCASSTRLAGKDTQYFGPGTRLTVL.

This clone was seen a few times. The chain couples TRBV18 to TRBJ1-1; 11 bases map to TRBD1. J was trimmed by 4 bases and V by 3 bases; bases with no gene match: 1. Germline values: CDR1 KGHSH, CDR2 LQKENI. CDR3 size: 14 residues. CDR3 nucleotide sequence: TGTGCCAGCTCACCTGGGACAGGGGGCACTGAAGCTTTCTTT. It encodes CASSPGTGGTEAFF.

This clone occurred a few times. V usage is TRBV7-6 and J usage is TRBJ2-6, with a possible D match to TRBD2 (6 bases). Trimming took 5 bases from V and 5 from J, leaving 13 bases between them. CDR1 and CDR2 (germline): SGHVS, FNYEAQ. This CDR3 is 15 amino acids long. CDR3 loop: CASSGLRDWANVLTF. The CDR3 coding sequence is TGTGCCAGCAGCGGGCTCCGGGACTGGGCCAACGTCCTGACTTTC. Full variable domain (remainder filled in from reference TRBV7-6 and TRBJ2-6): GAGVSQSPRYKVTKRGQDVALRCDPISGHVSLYWYRQALGQGPEFLTYFNYEAQQDKSGLPNDRFSAERPEGSISTLTIQRTEQRDSAMYRCASSGLRDWANVLTFGAGSRLTVL.

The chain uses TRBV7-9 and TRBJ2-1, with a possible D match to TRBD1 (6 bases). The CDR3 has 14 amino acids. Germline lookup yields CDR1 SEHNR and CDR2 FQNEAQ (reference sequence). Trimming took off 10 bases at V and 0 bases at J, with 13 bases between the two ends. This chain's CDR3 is CATPTGRSYNEQFF. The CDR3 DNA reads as TGTGCCACCCCGACAGGCCGCTCCTACAATGAGCAGTTCTTC. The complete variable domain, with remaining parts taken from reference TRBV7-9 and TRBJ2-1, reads DTGVSQNPRHKITKRGQNVTFRCDPISEHNRLYWYRQTLGQGPEFLTYFQNEAQLEKSRLLSDRFSAERPKGSFSTLEIQRTEQGDSAMYLCATPTGRSYNEQFFGPGTRLTVL.

For the CDR3, the DNA is TGTGCCAGCTCACCACTTAGCGGGCTTATACAAGAGACCCAGTACTTC. It translates to CASSPLSGLIQETQYF. V is TRBV18 and J is TRBJ2-5; the match to TRBD2 covers 7 bases. This CDR3 is built from 16 residues. Germline assignment: CDR1 KGHSH and CDR2 LQKENI. With V trimmed by 1 base and J by 2 bases, 7 bases remained unmatched.

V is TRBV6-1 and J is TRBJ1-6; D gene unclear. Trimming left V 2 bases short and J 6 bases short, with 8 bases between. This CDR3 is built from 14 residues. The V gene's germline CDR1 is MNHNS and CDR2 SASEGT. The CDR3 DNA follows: TGTGCCAGCAGTGAAAAACAGATTAATTCACCCCTCCACTTT. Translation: CASSEKQINSPLHF.